This is a list of T cell receptor beta chains from one sample in a study of cytomegalovirus exposure and HLA in healthy donors. Clones were sequenced by immunoSEQ multiplex PCR, and TCRdb holds only the in-frame ones, with some missing. The sample shows more than 95,000 clones, around two thirds of them seen only once. Sequenced input: PBMCs. These receptors all stem from a woman aged 40 to 49 in good health and CMV-seropositive. The CDR3 runs from the conserved cysteine through the conserved F or W. D genes are given only for firm matches. Only part of the rows carry a size: once, few, many, or a class if the clone is expanded.

j_call,d_call,v_call,clone_size,cdr3_aa,cdr3_nt
TRBJ2-7,TRBD2,TRBV7-9,.,CASSPSSSGRAQLLWEQYF,TGTGCCAGCAGCCCGTCGTCGAGCGGGAGGGCCCAGCTCCTATGGGAGCAGTACTTC
TRBJ2-1,TRBD2,TRBV5-4,.,CASNPRTSGRALDEQFF,TGTGCCAGCAACCCAAGGACTAGCGGGAGGGCCTTGGATGAGCAGTTCTTC
TRBJ2-5,.,TRBV7-7,few,CASSLAASYEGGRGETQYF,TGTGCTAGCAGCTTAGCGGCGAGTTATGAGGGGGGGCGCGGGGAGACCCAGTACTTC
TRBJ2-1,TRBD2,TRBV5-1,.,CASSPGLAGGGNEQFF,TGCGCCAGCAGCCCCGGACTAGCGGGAGGCGGAAATGAGCAGTTCTTC
TRBJ2-7,TRBD1,TRBV19,.,CASRARDRDYEQYF,TGTGCCAGTAGGGCCCGGGACAGAGACTACGAGCAGTACTTC
TRBJ1-1,.,TRBV28,.,CASSSQGSRTEAFF,TGTGCCAGCAGTTCACAGGGTTCCCGGACTGAAGCTTTCTTT
TRBJ2-1,TRBD2,TRBV27,.,CASSGLAGGPGADEQFF,TGTGCCAGTAGTGGGCTAGCGGGAGGGCCAGGGGCGGATGAGCAGTTCTTC
TRBJ1-1,.,TRBV5-1,few,CASRDSGMVTEAFF,TGCGCCAGCAGGGATTCGGGTATGGTCACTGAAGCTTTCTTT
TRBJ2-7,TRBD2,TRBV7-9,.,CASSPAGVTYEQYF,TGTGCCAGCAGCCCAGCGGGGGTTACCTACGAGCAGTACTTC
TRBJ1-2,.,TRBV20-1,.,CSVEENYGYTF,TGCAGTGTCGAGGAAAACTATGGCTACACCTTC